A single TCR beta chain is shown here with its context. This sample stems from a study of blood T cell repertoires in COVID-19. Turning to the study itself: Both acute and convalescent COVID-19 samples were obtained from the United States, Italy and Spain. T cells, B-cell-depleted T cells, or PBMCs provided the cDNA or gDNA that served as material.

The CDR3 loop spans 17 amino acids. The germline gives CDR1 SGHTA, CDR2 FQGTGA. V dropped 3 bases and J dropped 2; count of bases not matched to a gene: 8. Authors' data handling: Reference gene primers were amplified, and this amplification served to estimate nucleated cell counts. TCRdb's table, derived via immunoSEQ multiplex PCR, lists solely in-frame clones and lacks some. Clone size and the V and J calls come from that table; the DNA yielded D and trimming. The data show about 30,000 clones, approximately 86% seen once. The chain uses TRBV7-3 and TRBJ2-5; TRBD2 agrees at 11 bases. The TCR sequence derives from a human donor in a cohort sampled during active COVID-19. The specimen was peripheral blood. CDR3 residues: CASSFSHLAGGQETQYF. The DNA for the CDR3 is TGTGCCAGCAGCTTTTCCCATCTAGCGGGGGGACAAGAGACCCAGTACTTC.